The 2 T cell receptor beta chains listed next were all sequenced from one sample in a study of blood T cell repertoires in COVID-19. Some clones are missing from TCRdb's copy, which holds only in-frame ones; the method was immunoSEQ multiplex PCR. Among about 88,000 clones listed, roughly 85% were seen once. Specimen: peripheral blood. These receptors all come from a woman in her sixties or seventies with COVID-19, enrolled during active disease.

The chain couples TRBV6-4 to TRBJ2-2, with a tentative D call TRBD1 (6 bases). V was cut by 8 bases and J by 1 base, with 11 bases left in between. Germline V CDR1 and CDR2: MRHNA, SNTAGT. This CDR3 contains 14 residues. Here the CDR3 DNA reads TGTGCCAGCGGGACGGACAGGAACACCGGGGAGCTGTTTTTT. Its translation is CASGTDRNTGELFF.

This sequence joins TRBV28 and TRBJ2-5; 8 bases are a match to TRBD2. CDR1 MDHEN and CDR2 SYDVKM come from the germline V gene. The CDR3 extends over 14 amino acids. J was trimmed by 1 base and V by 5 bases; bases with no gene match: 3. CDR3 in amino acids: CASSPGGTQETQYF. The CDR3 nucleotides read TGTGCCAGCAGTCCGGGGGGGACCCAAGAGACCCAGTACTTC.